The clone carrying this TCR beta chain has ten or more counts. Its antigen is unknown. This entry comes from a study of T-cell reconstitution after alpha-beta-depleted transplantation in children. Broader study findings: At the one-year point after transplant, T-cell counts and TCRbeta diversity were found to come mostly from T cells that had been newly produced. Where alpha-beta T cells came from about two months after transplant was reportedly several hundred expanded graft clones. Some patients' high day-60 TCRbeta diversity was traced to surviving recipient T cells and thymic progenitors.

A library of TCRbeta sequences, prepared with unique molecular identifiers, was generated. TCRdb fed the PCR reads into MiXCR, producing one record per CDR3 protein. The sample comprises approximately 300,000 distinct CDR3 sequences, just over 7.5% of which are singletons, and about 9.1% rests with the top ten. The germline V gene encodes CDR1 SGDLS and CDR2 YYNGEE. V dropped 2 bases and J dropped 1 base, with 15 bases sitting between them. This CDR3 contains 16 residues. The chain is built from TRBV9 and TRBJ1-1, with a weak D call TRBD1 (6 bases). The source material was peripheral blood, sampled 360 days after TCRalphabeta/CD19-depleted stem cell transplant. This clonotype was obtained from a female patient aged 2-9 years who had a stem cell transplant for Fanconi anemia, so the T cells may come from the graft donor. Here the CDR3 reads CASSVGDIGKNTEAFF. For the CDR3, the DNA is TGTGCCAGCAGCGTTGGGGACATCGGAAAGAACACTGAAGCTTTCTTT.